The next 29 T cell receptor beta chains were all read from a single sample in a study of CD8+ T cells in alopecia areata. Investigators isolated RNA and reverse transcribed it into cDNA to act as the sequencing template. The protocol was immunoSEQ multiplex PCR, while the TCRdb copy is restricted to in-frame clones and leaves out a portion. The sample carries some 130,000 clones, approximately 49% recorded once. Specimen: CD8+ T cells sorted from blood, collected at week 0. These receptors all come from a human donor with alopecia areata.

This chain links TRBV5-1 with TRBJ2-5; 7 nucleotides agree with TRBD2. CDR1 SGHRS and CDR2 YFSETQ come from the germline V gene. The CDR3 extends over 14 amino acids. J was trimmed by 4 bases and V by 6 bases; bases with no gene match: 9. The CDR3 loop reads CASKASGIGETQYF. The CDR3 nucleotides are TGCGCCAGCAAGGCTAGCGGTATAGGAGAGACCCAGTACTTC.

The table lists this clone with a count of one. The chain carries TRBV27 and TRBJ2-5; no definite D call. The CDR3 loop spans 13 amino acids. Trimming removed 0 bases from V and 5 bases from J, with 7 bases in between. CDR1 is MNHEY and CDR2 is SMNVEV in the germline V gene (reference sequence). The CDR3 here is CASSLSVLETQYF. The CDR3 nucleotides are TGTGCCAGCAGTTTATCAGTCCTTGAGACCCAGTACTTC.

This clone has only a few counts. The CDR3: CASSSLSQVNYEQYF. The CDR3 DNA reads TGTGCCAGCAGTTCACTGTCGCAGGTTAACTACGAGCAGTACTTC. The chain links TRBV5-4 to TRBJ2-7, with D uncertain. The V gene's germline CDR1 is SGHNT and CDR2 YYREEE (reference sequence). The CDR3 has 15 residues. The V end was cut by 5 bases, the J end by 3 bases, with 18 bases between.

This clone has a handful of counts. The chain joins TRBV29-1 to TRBJ2-7; tentatively, D is TRBD1 (6 bases). The V and J ends lost 5 bases and 4 bases respectively, with 15 bases between them. Germline V gene data show CDR1 as SQVTM and CDR2 as ANQGSEA. The CDR3 covers 13 residues. CDR3 loop: CSVRDTMTYEQYF. CDR3 coding DNA: TGCAGCGTTAGGGACACCATGACGTACGAGCAGTACTTC.

V and J are TRBV5-6 and TRBJ2-1, with a weak D call TRBD2 (5 bases). Germline V CDR1 and CDR2: SGHDT, YYEEEE. CDR3 length equals 15 residues. Trimming pared 5 bases from V and 9 bases from J, leaving 21 bases between. The CDR3 sequence is CASSPGDFGLGEQFF. The DNA of the CDR3 is TGTGCCAGCAGTCCCGGGGATTTCGGTCTGGGTGAGCAGTTCTTC.

The rearrangement uses TRBV6-5 and TRBJ2-5; D not certain. CDR3 length: 14 residues. Germline CDR1 and CDR2: MNHEY and SVGAGI. Deletions cut 2 bases from V and 2 bases from J, with 9 bases between. As DNA, the CDR3 is TGTGCCAGCAGTTACGCGGAGAGGCAAGAGACCCAGTACTTC. Its protein product is CASSYAERQETQYF.

V usage is TRBV7-2 and J usage is TRBJ2-1; 12 bases align to TRBD2. The junction had 1 base not matched to a gene; V was cut back by 2 bases and J by 5 bases. There are 15 residues in the CDR3. Germline V gene sequence: CDR1 SGHTA, CDR2 FQGNSA. CDR3 nucleotides: TGTGCCAGCAGCTTACGACTAGCGGGAGACAATGAGCAGTTCTTC. This sequence encodes CASSLRLAGDNEQFF. Full variable domain (remainder filled in from reference TRBV7-2 and TRBJ2-1): GAGVSQSPSNKVTEKGKDVELRCDPISGHTALYWYRQSLGQGLEFLIYFQGNSAPDKSGLPSDRFSAERTGGSVSTLTIQRTQQEDSAVYLCASSLRLAGDNEQFFGPGTRLTVL.

The chain carries TRBV11-2 and TRBJ2-7; weak D call: TRBD1 (7 bases). Trimming pared 5 bases from V and 0 bases from J, leaving 14 bases between. The CDR3 has 15 amino acids. Germline V lookup: CDR1 SGHAT, CDR2 FQNNGV. CDR3 nucleotide sequence: TGTGCCAGCAGCCGGCGGGACAGTAGCTCCTACGAGCAGTACTTC. Its translation is CASSRRDSSSYEQYF.

DNA of the CDR3: TGCGCCAGCAGCCAAGGTCGGGACAGGGTTCATGAAAAACTGTTTTTT. It is translated as CASSQGRDRVHEKLFF. The V gene is TRBV4-1, the J gene TRBJ1-4; 9 bases fit TRBD1. V shed 1 base, J shed 6 bases, and the junction held 6 bases outside the gene matches. CDR1 and CDR2 (germline): MGHRA, YSYEKL. The CDR3 spans 16 residues.

The chain joins TRBV2 to TRBJ1-1; D not certain. Trimming took off 2 bases at V and 0 bases at J, with 16 bases between the two ends. The germline V gene has CDR1 SNHLY and CDR2 FYNNEI. CDR3 length: 17 residues. For the CDR3, the DNA is TGTGCCAGCAGTGAAAACCCCCCAACAAACATGAACACTGAAGCTTTCTTT. Its protein is CASSENPPTNMNTEAFF.

There are a few counts of this clone. This chain joins TRBV7-9 and TRBJ1-1, with a weak D call TRBD1 (5 bases). CDR1 and CDR2 (germline): SEHNR, FQNEAQ (reference sequence). Trimming shortened V by 5 bases and J by 3 bases, and 19 bases separated the two germline ends. The CDR3 is 16 residues long. The CDR3 DNA is TGTGCCAGCAGCCCGACGGGAGGGGAACCGGACACTGAAGCTTTCTTT. It yields the protein CASSPTGGEPDTEAFF.

The V gene is TRBV30, the J gene TRBJ2-7; the match to TRBD1 covers 10 bases. V was pared by 0 bases and J by 6 bases, with 8 bases of the junction left unmatched. Germline loops: CDR1 GTSNPN, CDR2 SVGIG (reference sequence). This CDR3 comprises 15 residues. CDR3 sequence reads: CAWSVLQDRGIEQYF. The DNA for the CDR3 is TGTGCCTGGAGTGTACTTCAGGACAGGGGGATCGAGCAGTACTTC.

The rearrangement uses TRBV30 and TRBJ1-1; no definite D call. CDR1 GTSNPN and CDR2 SVGIG come from the germline V gene (reference sequence). The CDR3 length is 12 residues. The V gene lost 2 bases and the J gene lost 4 bases, with 8 bases spanning the gap. The CDR3 loop reads CAWSPLVTEAFF. The DNA of the CDR3 is TGTGCCTGGAGTCCCCTGGTCACTGAAGCTTTCTTT. Full variable domain (rest looked up from reference TRBV30 and TRBJ1-1): SQTIHQWPATLVQPVGSPLSLECTVEGTSNPNLYWYRQAAGRGLQLLFYSVGIGQISSEVPQNLSASRPQDRQFILSSKKLLLSDSGFYLCAWSPLVTEAFFGQGTRLTVV.

The chain uses TRBV13 and TRBJ2-1; D gene uncertain. The CDR3 covers 14 residues. Germline V gene sequence: CDR1 PRHDT, CDR2 FYEKMQ (reference sequence). Trimming took 1 base from V and 3 from J, leaving 7 bases between them. CDR3: CASSLEVGYNEQFF. The CDR3 DNA is TGTGCCAGCAGCTTAGAGGTCGGCTACAATGAGCAGTTCTTC.

This sequence joins TRBV5-6 and TRBJ2-7, with D perhaps TRBD1 or TRBD2 (5 bases each). Trimming took 2 bases from V and 6 from J, leaving 6 bases between them. CDR1 and CDR2 (germline): SGHDT, YYEEEE. CDR3 length: 11 residues. The CDR3 reads CASSFGAEQYF. DNA of the CDR3: TGTGCCAGCAGCTTCGGGGCCGAGCAGTACTTC.

The table lists this clone with a count of one. The chain combines TRBV30 with TRBJ1-1; D gene unclear. The CDR3 contains 13 residues. Trimming left V 0 bases short and J 10 bases short, with 15 bases between. CDR1 is GTSNPN, CDR2 SVGIG, per germline (reference sequence). CDR3 in DNA: TGTGCCTGGAGTGTCATGGTGGGAGATACAGCTTTCTTT. It encodes CAWSVMVGDTAFF.

V gene TRBV27 combines with J gene TRBJ1-1; D gene ambiguous. The germline CDR1 and CDR2 sequences are MNHEY and SMNVEV (reference sequence). V was pared by 8 bases and J by 8 bases, with 12 bases between. The CDR3 runs to 11 residues. CDR3 DNA: TGTGCCAGCTGGGAAGGATCAGAAGCTTTCTTT. Translating it yields CASWEGSEAFF.

V is TRBV19 and J is TRBJ1-1; D gene uncertain. Trimming pared 3 bases from V and 3 bases from J, leaving 5 bases between. Germline-derived CDR1 and CDR2 are LNHDA and SQIVND (reference sequence). The CDR3 runs 12 residues. The DNA for the CDR3 is TGTGCCAGTAGTATGGGTTACACTGAAGCTTTCTTT. Its translation: CASSMGYTEAFF.

Only a few counts were recorded for this clone. This chain joins TRBV5-6 and TRBJ2-5; perhaps TRBD1 as D (5 bases). CDR3 length: 13 amino acids. Trimming shortened V by 3 bases and J by 8 bases, and 14 bases separated the two germline ends. Germline CDR1 and CDR2: SGHDT and YYEEEE. The CDR3 DNA reads as TGTGCCAGCAGCTCCGAGACAGTCCTAACCCAGTACTTC. It yields the protein CASSSETVLTQYF.

The rearrangement links TRBV4-1 to TRBJ1-5; 7 bases match TRBD1. J gave up 6 bases and V 4 bases, and 3 bases lay outside the gene matches. Germline V CDR1 and CDR2: MGHRA, YSYEKL. There are 13 residues in the CDR3. The CDR3 bases are TGCGCCAGCAGCCCCGGGACAGTTCAGCCCCAGCATTTT. Protein: CASSPGTVQPQHF.

The rearrangement links TRBV5-4 to TRBJ2-5; 7 bases line up with TRBD2. V dropped 2 bases and J dropped 1; count of bases not matched to a gene: 5. The CDR3 contains 15 residues. Germline V gene data show CDR1 as SGHNT and CDR2 as YYREEE (reference sequence). In DNA form, the CDR3 reads TGTGCCAGCAGCTTAGTGGGGGGGGGCCAAGAGACCCAGTACTTC. Translated: CASSLVGGGQETQYF.

The chain employs TRBV29-1 and TRBJ2-3; 7 nucleotides align to TRBD1. Germline trimming cut 6 bases from V and 1 base from J; bases unmatched to any gene: 7. This CDR3 contains 14 residues. CDR1 and CDR2 from the germline V gene are SQVTM and ANQGSEA. The CDR3: CSVAPGTGTDTQYF. The CDR3 DNA is TGCAGCGTCGCTCCCGGGACAGGCACAGATACGCAGTATTTT.

Note on this clone: Other nucleotide sequences in the sample specify the same CDR3. The chain has TRBV9 and TRBJ2-7; D remains unclear. V lost 2 bases to trimming and J lost 2 bases, with 8 bases between them. Germline CDR1 SGDLS, CDR2 YYNGEE. The CDR3 covers 13 residues. The CDR3 DNA reads as TGTGCCAGCAGCGTGGGCAGCACCTACGAGCAGTACTTC. This codes for CASSVGSTYEQYF.

The gene calls are TRBV6-5 and TRBJ1-1; D is unclear. CDR1 and CDR2 (germline): MNHEY, SVGAGI. The CDR3 is made up of 13 amino acids. The V end was cut by 2 bases, the J end by 3 bases, with 7 bases between. The CDR3 nucleotides are TGTGCCAGCAGTTACGTCCCTTACACTGAAGCTTTCTTT. As protein: CASSYVPYTEAFF.

This clone was detected only a few times. This chain joins TRBV19 and TRBJ1-2; D is perhaps TRBD1 (5 bases). The CDR3 spans 14 residues. V shed 5 bases and J shed 5 bases, with 15 bases lying between them. The germline V gene has CDR1 LNHDA and CDR2 SQIVND (reference sequence). The chain's CDR3 is CASSRPGGEYGYTF. The CDR3 DNA reads TGTGCCAGTAGTCGCCCTGGGGGAGAATATGGCTACACCTTC.

The gene calls are TRBV2 and TRBJ1-1; a possible D gene is TRBD1 (5 bases). The V end lost 7 bases, the J end lost 3 bases, and 21 bases lay between the germline ends. This CDR3 has 16 amino acids. CDR1 is SNHLY and CDR2 is FYNNEI in the germline V gene. The CDR3 loop is CASKLPEGTGDTEAFF. The DNA of the CDR3 is TGTGCCAGCAAACTCCCAGAAGGGACTGGGGACACTGAAGCTTTCTTT.

As regards this clone: The same CDR3 also results from other DNA sequences found in this sample. The chain combines TRBV30 with TRBJ1-1; possible D gene TRBD1, 6 bases. The V end lost 0 bases, the J end lost 1 base, and 6 bases lay between the germline ends. This CDR3 has 13 amino acids. Germline-derived CDR1 and CDR2 are GTSNPN and SVGIG (reference sequence). CDR3 sequence reads: CAWSVGGNTEAFF. CDR3 sequence (DNA): TGTGCCTGGAGTGTAGGGGGGAACACTGAAGCTTTCTTT.

This sequence joins TRBV4-1 and TRBJ2-5, with 12 bases matching TRBD2. The J call is in doubt because the DNA end fits TRBJ2-7 better. There are 15 residues in the CDR3. Germline V gene lookup returns CDR1 MGHRA and CDR2 YSYEKL. The CDR3 nucleotides read TGCGCCAGCAGCCTCGGGACTAGCGGGTTTGGCGAGCAGTACTTC. Translation: CASSLGTSGFGEQYF.

This clone was observed once. The chain combines TRBV5-4 with TRBJ2-7, with TRBD2 matching 10 bases. In germline, CDR1 is SGHNT, CDR2 YYREEE (reference sequence). The CDR3 extends over 15 amino acids. V lost 4 bases to trimming and J lost 1 base; unmatched junction nucleotides: 5. In DNA, the CDR3 is TGTGCCAGCAGCATCCTAGCGGGGGATTCCTACGAGCAGTACTTC. Its protein product is CASSILAGDSYEQYF.